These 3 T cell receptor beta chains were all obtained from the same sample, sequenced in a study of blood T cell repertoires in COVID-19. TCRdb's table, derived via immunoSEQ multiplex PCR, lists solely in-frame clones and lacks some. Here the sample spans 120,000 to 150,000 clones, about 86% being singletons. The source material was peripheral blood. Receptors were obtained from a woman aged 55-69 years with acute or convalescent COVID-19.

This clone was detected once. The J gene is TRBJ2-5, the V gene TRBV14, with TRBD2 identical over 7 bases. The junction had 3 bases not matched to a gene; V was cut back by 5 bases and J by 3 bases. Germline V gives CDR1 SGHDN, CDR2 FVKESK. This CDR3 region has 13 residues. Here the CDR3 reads CASSMGLKETQYF. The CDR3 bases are TGTGCCAGCAGCATGGGACTAAAAGAGACCCAGTACTTC.

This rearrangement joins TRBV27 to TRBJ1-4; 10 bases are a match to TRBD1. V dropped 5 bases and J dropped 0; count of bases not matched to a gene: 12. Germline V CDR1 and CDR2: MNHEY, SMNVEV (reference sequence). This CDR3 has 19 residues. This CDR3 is CASSPRVGQGEPTNEKLFF. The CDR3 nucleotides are TGTGCCAGCAGTCCACGCGTTGGACAGGGGGAACCAACTAATGAAAAACTGTTTTTT.

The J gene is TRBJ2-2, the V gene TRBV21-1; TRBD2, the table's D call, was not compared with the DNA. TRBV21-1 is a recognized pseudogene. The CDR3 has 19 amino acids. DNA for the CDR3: TGTGCCAGCAGGTGGGATTTAGGGACTAGCGGGACCAACACCGGGGAGCTGTTTTTT. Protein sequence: CASRWDLGTSGTNTGELFF.